Listed below are T cell receptor beta chains from one sample, sequenced in a study of identical twins. TCRdb re-called the 5' RACE reads through MiXCR, storing one row per CDR3 protein. The table includes about 240,000 distinct CDR3 sequences, about 13% detected once. The sample was also linked to a second study, of yellow fever vaccine responses in identical twins.

Sequencing used memory (CD45RO+) T cells sorted from blood. The receptors shown here come from a woman aged 18-30 years in good health. Each CDR3 is given with its conserved first and last residue. A D gene is named only where the DNA matches it firmly. The size entry is marked missing in some rows and otherwise reads once, few, many or a size class.

clone_size d_call j_call v_call cdr3_aa cdr3_nt
- - TRBJ2-1 TRBV29-1 CSVRGAPYNEQFF TGCAGCGTTCGGGGGGCCCCCTACAATGAGCAGTTCTTC
few TRBD2 TRBJ2-7 TRBV20-1 CSAISGVVDEQYF TGCAGTGCCATCAGCGGGGTAGTCGACGAGCAGTACTTC
- TRBD1 TRBJ1-5 TRBV7-8 CASSSGGPQPQHF TGTGCCAGCAGCTCAGGGGGACCCCAGCCCCAGCATTTT
few TRBD2 TRBJ2-7 TRBV27 CASSPPGLAGYYEQYF TGTGCCAGCAGTCCCCCGGGACTAGCGGGATACTACGAGCAGTACTTC
- TRBD1 TRBJ1-1 TRBV7-9 CASTVGQGESEAFF TGTGCCAGCACTGTAGGACAGGGGGAATCTGAAGCTTTCTTT
many - TRBJ2-6 TRBV4-3 CASSQGQSGANVLTF TGCGCCAGCAGCCAAGGACAATCTGGGGCCAACGTCCTGACTTTC
few TRBD1 TRBJ2-7 TRBV11-2 CASTLGLGQIMF TGTGCCAGCACTCTCGGGTTGGGACAGATCATGTTC
- - TRBJ1-6 TRBV20-1 CSASFRVESPLHF TGCAGTGCTAGTTTCAGGGTCGAATCACCCCTCCACTTT
- - TRBJ1-2 TRBV2 CASNSRGLSGYTF TGTGCCAGCAATTCCAGGGGCCTGAGTGGCTACACCTTC
many TRBD2 TRBJ2-5 TRBV5-1 CASSLDSGSLFRETQYF TGCGCCAGCAGCTTGGACAGCGGGAGCCTTTTTCGGGAGACCCAGTACTTC
- - TRBJ2-1 TRBV2 CAFCPAPTWTTSYNEQFF TGTGCCTTCTGTCCGGCCCCTACCTGGACAACCTCCTACAATGAGCAGTTCTTC
many - TRBJ1-1 TRBV12-3/TRBV12-4 CASCPTWSTEAFF TGTGCCAGCTGCCCGACATGGAGCACTGAAGCTTTCTTT
few TRBD1 TRBJ1-1 TRBV28 CASTLQGYEAFF TGTGCCAGCACTCTACAGGGGTATGAAGCTTTCTTT
- TRBD1 TRBJ2-1 TRBV2 CASRGTGDNEQFF TGTGCCAGCAGGGGGACAGGGGACAATGAGCAGTTCTTC